This entry lists 30 T cell receptor beta chains sequenced from one sample in a study of blood T cell repertoires in COVID-19. Some clones are missing from TCRdb's copy, which holds only in-frame ones; the method was immunoSEQ multiplex PCR. The profile shows 250,000 to 300,000 clones, about 88% of them singletons. Sample: PBMCs or T cells enriched from blood (not recorded which). The receptors were gathered from a young man with acute COVID-19.

The V call is TRBV12-3 or TRBV12-4, the J call TRBJ1-5; D is unresolved. Between the trimmed V and J ends, which lost 1 base and 6 bases, there was a span of 7 bases. CDR3 length: 13 amino acids. CDR3 sequence reads: CASSLGSGQPQHF. CDR3 bases: TGTGCCAGCAGTTTAGGGTCGGGTCAGCCCCAGCATTTT.

The rearrangement links TRBV19 to TRBJ2-1, with 12 bases fitting TRBD2. V was clipped by 5 bases and J by 9 bases; unmatched bases: 14. This CDR3 spans 17 amino acids. Germline CDR1 and CDR2: LNHDA and SQIVND (reference sequence). The CDR3, as DNA: TGTGCCAGTAGTGTCAACCTACTAGCGGGAGGTTCTAGTGAGCAGTTCTTC. Amino acid sequence: CASSVNLLAGGSSEQFF. Full variable domain (remainder filled in from reference TRBV19 and TRBJ2-1): DGGITQSPKYLFRKEGQNVTLSCEQNLNHDAMYWYRQDPGQGLRLIYYSQIVNDFQKGDIAEGYSVSREKKESFPLTVTSAQKNPTAFYLCASSVNLLAGGSSEQFFGPGTRLTVL.

The rearrangement uses TRBV9 and TRBJ1-1; 8 bases line up with TRBD1. This CDR3 spans 17 amino acids. The germline CDR1 and CDR2 sequences are SGDLS and YYNGEE. The J segment lost 1 base and the V segment lost 3 bases, leaving 11 bases of the junction unmatched. The CDR3 protein is CASSANSGGVGNTEAFF. The CDR3 nucleotides are TGTGCCAGCAGCGCCAACTCAGGGGGCGTGGGGAACACTGAAGCTTTCTTT. Combining the CDR3 with reference TRBV9 and TRBJ1-1 gives the whole variable domain DSGVTQTPKHLITATGQRVTLRCSPRSGDLSVYWYQQSLDQGLQFLIQYYNGEERAKGNILERFSAQQFPDLHSELNLSSLELGDSALYFCASSANSGGVGNTEAFFGQGTRLTVV.

This clone appeared once. CDR3 sequence: CASSSVPSTDTQYF. The DNA of the CDR3 is TGTGCCAGCAGTTCCGTTCCTAGCACAGATACGCAGTATTTT. The genes are TRBV28 and TRBJ2-3; unclear D gene. CDR3 length: 14 amino acids. Germline V gives CDR1 MDHEN, CDR2 SYDVKM. V was shortened by 4 bases and J by 0 bases, with 8 bases between the two germline ends. Together with reference TRBV28 and TRBJ2-3, the CDR3 gives the full variable domain: DVKVTQSSRYLVKRTGEKVFLECVQDMDHENMFWYRQDPGLGLRLIYFSYDVKMKEKGDIPEGYSVSREKKERFSLILESASTNQTSMYLCASSSVPSTDTQYFGPGTRLTVL.

This chain links TRBV6-5 with TRBJ1-3, with 7 bases matching TRBD1. The CDR3 has 14 residues. Germline V gene data show CDR1 as MNHEY and CDR2 as SVGAGI. In nucleotides, the CDR3 is TGTATGACCCGACCGGGGACAGCGGGAAACACCATATATTTT. Amino acid sequence: CMTRPGTAGNTIYF.

The chain employs TRBV7-2 and TRBJ1-2; a possible D gene is TRBD1 (5 bases). The V and J ends lost 7 bases and 1 base respectively, with 13 bases between them. Germline V gene sequence: CDR1 SGHTA, CDR2 FQGNSA. The CDR3 contains 14 residues. In nucleotides, the CDR3 is TGTGCCAGCACCGGTTTTGACAGTAACTATGGCTACACCTTC. The encoded protein is CASTGFDSNYGYTF.

The chain employs TRBV5-6 and TRBJ1-4; no clear D. In germline, CDR1 is SGHDT, CDR2 YYEEEE. The CDR3 is made up of 14 amino acids. V gave up 6 bases and J gave up 5 bases, with 14 bases separating them. This CDR3 reads CASTVRRENEKLFF. The CDR3 nucleotides are TGTGCCAGCACCGTGAGGCGCGAGAATGAAAAACTGTTTTTT.

This chain uses TRBV7-2 with TRBJ2-7, with 8 bases identical to TRBD2. Germline V gene lookup returns CDR1 SGHTA and CDR2 FQGNSA. CDR3 size: 12 residues. Losses at the gene ends were 3 bases for V and 6 bases for J; bases not matched to a gene: 1. CDR3 protein: CASSLRGAEQYV. CDR3 sequence (DNA): TGTGCCAGCAGCTTGCGGGGGGCCGAGCAGTACGTC.

This sequence joins TRBV5-4 and TRBJ1-1; 7 bases line up with TRBD1. V lost 4 bases and J lost 1; bases outside the gene matches: 10. Germline V CDR1 and CDR2: SGHNT, YYREEE (reference sequence). This CDR3 region has 16 residues. CDR3 sequence (DNA): TGTGCCAGCAGCCCGACAGGGAGTAGGAAGAACACTGAAGCTTTCTTT. This translates into CASSPTGSRKNTEAFF.

This chain links TRBV5-8 with TRBJ2-5, with a weak D call TRBD1 (5 bases). Germline V gene lookup returns CDR1 SGHTS and CDR2 YDEGEE. The CDR3 runs to 13 residues. V was clipped by 9 bases and J by 2 bases, with 14 bases between them. Here the CDR3 reads CATHRGQQETQYF. CDR3 nucleotide sequence: TGTGCCACCCATAGGGGTCAGCAAGAGACCCAGTACTTC.

The chain employs TRBV20-1 and TRBJ1-2; D unresolved. This CDR3 region has 9 residues. Trimming stripped 3 bases from V and 6 bases from J, with 2 bases between. From germline, CDR1 is DFQATT and CDR2 SNEGSKA (reference sequence). CDR3 DNA sequence: TGCAGTGCTAGCGATGGCTACACCTTC. This codes for CSASDGYTF.

The genes are TRBV7-9 and TRBJ2-3; 8 bases agree with TRBD1. After removal of 5 bases from V and 5 bases from J, the junction contained 9 bases not matched to a gene. Looked up from germline, CDR1 is SEHNR and CDR2 is FQNEAQ (reference sequence). CDR3 length: 15 amino acids. The CDR3 coding sequence is TGTGCCAGCAGCCTAAGCAGGGGGCGAAGAGATACGCAGTATTTT. This encodes CASSLSRGRRDTQYF.

This chain connects TRBV7-8 to TRBJ1-6; the match to TRBD1 covers 10 bases. This CDR3 has 15 residues. CDR1 is SGHVS, CDR2 FQNEAQ, per germline. Germline trimming cut 5 bases from V and 7 bases from J; bases unmatched to any gene: 5. The CDR3 bases are TGTGCCAGCAGCGCCGGGACAGGGGACAATTCACCCCTCCACTTT. Its protein is CASSAGTGDNSPLHF.

The V and J genes are TRBV2 and TRBJ2-7; a possible D gene is TRBD1 (5 bases). The CDR3 loop spans 15 amino acids. Germline-derived CDR1 and CDR2 are SNHLY and FYNNEI. Trimming pared 3 bases from V and 2 bases from J, leaving 14 bases between. CDR3: CASSDWGRTTYEQYV. The CDR3 bases are TGTGCCAGCAGTGATTGGGGCAGGACAACCTACGAGCAGTACGTC.

The J gene is TRBJ2-2, the V gene TRBV12-5, with D perhaps matching TRBD1 (6 bases). Germline CDR1 is LGHNT and CDR2 is FRNRAP. The V and J ends lost 10 bases and 2 bases respectively, with 8 bases between them. This CDR3 region has 12 residues. The CDR3 DNA reads TGTGCTACAGGGGAAAACACCGGGGAGCTGTTTTTT. Translation gives CATGENTGELFF.

The chain is built from TRBV9 and TRBJ1-1, with D perhaps TRBD1 (5 bases). Between the trimmed V and J ends, which lost 4 bases and 0 bases, there was a span of 13 bases. CDR3 size: 15 residues. Germline V gene data show CDR1 as SGDLS and CDR2 as YYNGEE. DNA of the CDR3: TGTGCCAGCAGCCGGGGGGAGGCGATGAACACTGAAGCTTTCTTT. Protein product: CASSRGEAMNTEAFF.

This clone came up a few times. The V gene is TRBV19, the J gene TRBJ2-3; 8 bases fit TRBD1. Germline values: CDR1 LNHDA, CDR2 SQIVND (reference sequence). Trimming cost V 6 bases and J 0 bases; bases outside gene matches: 5. The CDR3 length is 15 residues. This CDR3 is CASSSDRVSTDTQYF. The CDR3, as DNA: TGTGCCAGTAGCTCGGACAGGGTCAGCACAGATACGCAGTATTTT.

The chain employs TRBV6-5 and TRBJ1-1; 9 nucleotides line up with TRBD1. CDR3 length: 15 residues. Germline CDR1 MNHEY, CDR2 SVGAGI. V lost 6 bases and J lost 1; bases outside the gene matches: 6. CDR3 loop: CASRLQGAGNTEAFF. CDR3 in DNA: TGTGCCAGCAGACTACAGGGGGCCGGGAACACTGAAGCTTTCTTT.

CDR3 coding DNA: TGTGCCAGCTTTCCTGGACAGGCGGGTGAAAAACTGTTTTTT. It is translated as CASFPGQAGEKLFF. The genes are TRBV28 and TRBJ1-4; 7 bases are shared with TRBD1. The CDR3 has 14 residues. The V gene end was trimmed by 8 bases and the J gene end by 7 bases; junction bases not matched to a gene: 10. CDR1 is MDHEN and CDR2 is SYDVKM in the germline V gene.

The gene calls are TRBV5-6 and TRBJ2-6, with a possible D match to TRBD1 (6 bases). The germline V gene encodes CDR1 SGHDT and CDR2 YYEEEE. V gave up 2 bases and J gave up 2 bases, with 8 bases separating them. The CDR3 is 15 amino acids. The chain's CDR3 is CASSLQGAGANVLTF. As DNA, the CDR3 is TGTGCCAGCAGCTTACAGGGCGCTGGGGCCAACGTCCTGACTTTC.

This chain connects TRBV18 to TRBJ2-1, with D tentatively TRBD1 (5 bases). Germline values: CDR1 KGHSH, CDR2 LQKENI. Trimming took off 5 bases at V and 8 bases at J, with 10 bases between the two ends. This CDR3 contains 12 residues. The CDR3 DNA is TGTGCCAGCTCAGCAGGGTACGATGAGCAGTTCTTC. Translating gives CASSAGYDEQFF.

This chain joins TRBV12-3 or TRBV12-4 and TRBJ1-2; TRBD1 matches 11 bases. This CDR3 comprises 13 residues. V was pared by 6 bases and J by 8 bases, with 5 bases of the junction left unmatched. The DNA for the CDR3 is TGTGCCAGCAGGGGACAGGGGGATTGGGGCTACACCTTC. The encoded protein is CASRGQGDWGYTF.

The CDR3 loop reads CASRDRNNEQFF. The CDR3 region has the DNA TGTGCCAGCCGGGACAGAAACAATGAGCAGTTCTTC. The chain employs TRBV12-3 or TRBV12-4 and TRBJ2-1; TRBD1 matches at 7 bases. The CDR3 runs to 12 residues. Losses at the gene ends were 8 bases for V and 5 bases for J; bases not matched to a gene: 3.

This clone was counted only a few times. This chain's CDR3 is CAWKGTDTEAFF. CDR3 in DNA: TGTGCCTGGAAAGGGACAGACACTGAAGCTTTCTTT. The chain employs TRBV30 and TRBJ1-1; 7 bases are shared with TRBD1. CDR3 length: 12 amino acids. V lost 4 bases to trimming and J lost 3 bases; unmatched junction nucleotides: 2. Germline lookup yields CDR1 GTSNPN and CDR2 SVGIG (reference sequence).

V usage is TRBV2 and J usage is TRBJ1-3; D is uncertain. V was shortened by 6 bases and J by 5 bases, with 8 bases between the two germline ends. There are 12 residues in the CDR3. Germline V gene data show CDR1 as SNHLY and CDR2 as FYNNEI. Here the CDR3 DNA reads TGTGCCAGCAGAAGCGACCGAAACACCATATATTTT. It yields the protein CASRSDRNTIYF.

The chain uses TRBV6-1 and TRBJ2-7; 9 bases align to TRBD2. This CDR3 contains 15 residues. V lost 1 base, J lost 3 bases, and 4 bases stayed unmatched. From germline, CDR1 is MNHNS and CDR2 SASEGT. CDR3 sequence reads: CASSEGSGGHYEQYV. CDR3 nucleotides: TGTGCCAGCAGTGAAGGTAGCGGGGGACACTACGAGCAGTACGTC.

The rearrangement uses TRBV19 and TRBJ2-1; 10 positions match TRBD2. CDR3 length: 15 amino acids. J gave up 0 bases and V 6 bases, and 2 bases lay outside the gene matches. Germline V gene data show CDR1 as LNHDA and CDR2 as SQIVND (reference sequence). The DNA for the CDR3 is TGTGCCAGTAGGGCTAGCGGGAGCTCCTACAATGAGCAGTTCTTC. Residues: CASRASGSSYNEQFF.

The CDR3 reads CASTRGEAAGELFF. The CDR3 bases are TGTGCCAGCACCCGTGGGGAGGCAGCCGGGGAGCTGTTTTTT. V gene TRBV7-9 combines with J gene TRBJ2-2; a weak D match, TRBD2 (6 bases). V lost 7 bases, J lost 6 bases, and 15 bases lay in between. The CDR3 is 14 residues long. Germline CDR1 SEHNR, CDR2 FQNEAQ (reference sequence).

The rearrangement links TRBV5-6 to TRBJ1-2, with TRBD1 matching 7 bases. The CDR3 is made up of 15 amino acids. V lost 5 bases to trimming and J lost 5 bases; unmatched junction nucleotides: 12. Germline V gene sequence: CDR1 SGHDT, CDR2 YYEEEE. CDR3 sequence: CASRSQGPTNYGYTF. Written as DNA, the CDR3 is TGTGCCAGCAGATCACAGGGGCCTACAAATTATGGCTACACCTTC.

This clone has just a few counts. The rearrangement links TRBV24-1 to TRBJ2-3; D is perhaps TRBD1 (5 bases). CDR3 length equals 12 residues. Germline loops: CDR1 KGHDR, CDR2 SFDVKD. V was shortened by 1 base and J by 10 bases, with 8 bases between the two germline ends. The CDR3 here is CATSDFGRAQYF. The DNA of the CDR3 is TGTGCCACCAGTGATTTTGGCAGGGCGCAGTATTTT.